The 26 T cell receptor beta chains below were found in one sample sequenced in a study of T cell responses to AZD1222 COVID-19 vaccine. Here immunoSEQ multiplex PCR was the method, and the copy in TCRdb shows in-frame clones only, minus some. The data contain 110,000 to 150,000 clones, approximately 92% of them singletons. This specimen was peripheral blood, taken 28 days after the second AZD1222 dose. The receptors stem from an adult who received the AZD1222 COVID-19 vaccine.

The chain uses TRBV7-3 and TRBJ1-2; D gene ambiguous. Between the trimmed V and J ends, which lost 0 bases and 3 bases, there was a span of 5 bases. CDR3 length: 13 residues. Germline assignment: CDR1 SGHTA and CDR2 FQGTGA. This CDR3 is CASSLTADYGYTF. CDR3 nucleotides: TGTGCCAGCAGCTTAACCGCGGACTATGGCTACACCTTC.

The chain recombines TRBV2 with TRBJ1-5, with TRBD1 matching 9 bases. The CDR3 covers 15 residues. V shed 11 bases, J shed 7 bases, and the junction held 15 bases outside the gene matches. Looked up from germline, CDR1 is SNHLY and CDR2 is FYNNEI. This CDR3 is CALGGDRDSRQPQHF. Here the CDR3 DNA reads TGTGCCCTGGGCGGGGACAGGGACTCAAGGCAGCCCCAGCATTTT.

The chain uses TRBV20-1 and TRBJ1-4, with 8 bases that match TRBD1. The CDR3 loop spans 15 amino acids. Trimming cost V 3 bases and J 7 bases; bases outside gene matches: 10. CDR1 and CDR2 (germline): DFQATT, SNEGSKA (reference sequence). CDR3 nucleotide sequence: TGCAGTGCTAGTCTCCGGACAGGGCGGGTTGAAAAACTGTTTTTT. This translates into CSASLRTGRVEKLFF.

V usage is TRBV5-1 and J usage is TRBJ2-7; 11 bases agree with TRBD2. V dropped 5 bases and J dropped 2; count of bases not matched to a gene: 6. Germline values: CDR1 SGHRS, CDR2 YFSETQ. The CDR3 totals 15 residues. This CDR3 is CASRPGTSGTYEQYF. DNA of the CDR3: TGCGCCAGCAGACCAGGGACTAGCGGAACCTACGAGCAGTACTTC.

The chain couples TRBV3-1 (or the pseudogene TRBV3-2) to TRBJ2-2; D is undetermined. The CDR3 length is 15 residues. V was cut by 4 bases and J by 1 base, with 10 bases left in between. From germline, CDR1 is LGHDT and CDR2 YNNKEL (reference sequence). CDR3 loop: CASSPYGLNTGELFF. In DNA, the CDR3 is TGTGCCAGCAGCCCCTATGGGTTGAACACCGGGGAGCTGTTTTTT.

V usage is TRBV29-1 and J usage is TRBJ1-1; weak D call: TRBD1 (5 bases). Germline V gene sequence: CDR1 SQVTM, CDR2 ANQGSEA. This CDR3 is 13 amino acids long. The germline V and J ends were trimmed by 4 bases and 2 bases, with 11 bases remaining between them. The CDR3 loop reads CSVVLGENTEAFF. CDR3 coding DNA: TGCAGCGTTGTATTGGGGGAAAACACTGAAGCTTTCTTT.

The chain recombines TRBV21-1 with TRBJ1-5. TRBV21-1 is given as a pseudogene. CDR3 length equals 11 residues. This chain's CDR3 is CASSENQPQHF. CDR3 in DNA: TGTGCCAGCAGTGAGAATCAGCCCCAGCATTTT.

J is TRBJ1-2 and V is TRBV19; 7 bases align to TRBD1. V lost 9 bases and J lost 1; bases outside the gene matches: 8. CDR1 is LNHDA, CDR2 SQIVND, per germline (reference sequence). The CDR3 is 14 residues long. The CDR3 bases are TGTGCCAGCAGACAGGGCTTACATAACTATGGCTACACCTTC. It specifies CASRQGLHNYGYTF. The variable domain in full, completed from reference TRBV19 and TRBJ1-2, reads DGGITQSPKYLFRKEGQNVTLSCEQNLNHDAMYWYRQDPGQGLRLIYYSQIVNDFQKGDIAEGYSVSREKKESFPLTVTSAQKNPTAFYLCASRQGLHNYGYTFGSGTRLTVV.

The chain carries TRBV28 and TRBJ1-1, with D hard to call. The CDR3 extends over 11 amino acids. Per the germline V gene, CDR1 is MDHEN and CDR2 is SYDVKM. V dropped 6 bases and J dropped 4 bases, with 6 bases sitting between them. The CDR3 protein is CASRRITEAFF. CDR3 sequence (DNA): TGTGCCAGCAGACGGATCACTGAAGCTTTCTTT.

The CDR3 coding sequence is TGCAGTGCTAGTTTAGCGGGAGGGACCGGGGAGCTGTTTTTT. Translating gives CSASLAGGTGELFF. This chain connects TRBV20-1 to TRBJ2-2; 11 nucleotides align to TRBD2. The germline CDR1 and CDR2 sequences are DFQATT and SNEGSKA (reference sequence). This CDR3 spans 14 amino acids. V shed 3 bases and J 5 bases; nucleotides not matched to a gene: 2.

V and J are TRBV6-2 or TRBV6-3 and TRBJ1-5, with D unresolved. The V end was cut by 2 bases, the J end by 7 bases, with 6 bases between. The CDR3 loop spans 12 amino acids. Germline loops: CDR1 MNHEY, CDR2 SVGEGT. CDR3 amino acids: CASSYPGQPQHF. CDR3 nucleotides: TGTGCCAGCAGTTACCCAGGACAGCCCCAGCATTTT.

This chain uses TRBV7-9 with TRBJ2-1, with unresolved D. This CDR3 is built from 12 residues. Trimming cost V 11 bases and J 8 bases, with 16 bases left between them. Germline CDR1 and CDR2: SEHNR and FQNEAQ (reference sequence). In DNA form, the CDR3 reads TGTGCCCATTTCGGTGGTGTTGATGAGCAGTTCTTC. This translates into CAHFGGVDEQFF.

J is TRBJ1-1 and V is TRBV10-2, with D unclear. Germline CDR1 and CDR2: WSHSY and SAAADI. This CDR3 is 11 amino acids long. V shed 2 bases and J shed 10 bases, with 8 bases lying between them. The CDR3 nucleotides read TGCGCCAGCAGTGAGCAAGGGCTAGCTTTCTTT. It translates to CASSEQGLAFF.

The J gene is TRBJ2-7, the V gene TRBV7-2; D not certain. The CDR3 runs 11 residues. Looked up from germline, CDR1 is SGHTA and CDR2 is FQGNSA. Trimming removed 3 bases at V and 4 bases at J, with 4 bases between. The CDR3 nucleotides read TGTGCCAGCAGCTTCTCATACGAGCAGTACTTC. This translates into CASSFSYEQYF.

This clone has more than one count but fewer than ten. The V call is TRBV15, the J call TRBJ2-2; 11 bases are a match to TRBD2. V lost 8 bases to trimming and J lost 5 bases; unmatched junction nucleotides: 1. Germline CDR1 reads LNHNV; CDR2 reads YYDKDF (reference sequence). The CDR3 contains 13 residues. The DNA of the CDR3 is TGTGCCACCCGGACTAGCGGGACCGGGGAGCTGTTTTTT. As protein: CATRTSGTGELFF.

The chain carries TRBV28 and TRBJ1-1; D may be TRBD1 (6 bases). CDR1 and CDR2 from the germline V gene are MDHEN and SYDVKM. Between the trimmed V and J ends, which lost 3 bases and 3 bases, there was a span of 20 bases. The CDR3 sequence is 17 residues long. CDR3 bases: TGTGCCAGCAGTTTTCCACATTTTGGGACACCTCACACTGAAGCTTTCTTT. Amino acid sequence: CASSFPHFGTPHTEAFF.

CDR3 region: CASSATGTGREAFF. The CDR3 bases are TGTGCCAGCAGCGCGACTGGGACAGGCCGGGAAGCTTTCTTT. This chain connects TRBV9 to TRBJ1-1; TRBD1 aligns across 8 bases. Germline loops: CDR1 SGDLS, CDR2 YYNGEE. Unmatched junction bases numbered 9, after V lost 3 bases and J lost 8 bases. The CDR3 spans 14 residues.

This clone was seen a single time. The J gene is TRBJ2-2, the V gene TRBV5-1, with D hard to call. The V and J ends lost 4 bases and 7 bases respectively, with 14 bases between them. The CDR3 covers 14 residues. Germline V lookup: CDR1 SGHRS, CDR2 YFSETQ. CDR3 region: CASSLSASGGELFF. In DNA form, the CDR3 reads TGCGCCAGCAGCCTGAGTGCCTCTGGCGGGGAGCTGTTTTTT. Drawing the rest from reference TRBV5-1 and TRBJ2-2, the complete variable domain is KAGVTQTPRYLIKTRGQQVTLSCSPISGHRSVSWYQQTPGQGLQFLFEYFSETQRNKGNFPGRFSGRQFSNSRSEMNVSTLELGDSALYLCASSLSASGGELFFGEGSRLTVL.

The rearrangement joins TRBV6-1 to TRBJ1-4; D unclear. The CDR3 extends over 19 amino acids. Germline V CDR1 and CDR2: MNHNS, SASEGT. Deletions cut 4 bases from V and 4 bases from J, with 25 bases between. Written as DNA, the CDR3 is TGTGCCAGCAGTGTTGGGAGTCAAAGGGCCACCCGGGGTAATGAAAAACTGTTTTTT. Amino acid sequence: CASSVGSQRATRGNEKLFF.

The rearrangement joins TRBV9 to TRBJ1-2; D not certain. V shed 4 bases and J shed 0 bases, with 7 bases lying between them. This CDR3 is 13 amino acids long. Germline V gene data show CDR1 as SGDLS and CDR2 as YYNGEE. The CDR3 sequence is CASSSRTNYGYTF. The CDR3 DNA reads TGTGCCAGCAGCTCCCGTACTAACTATGGCTACACCTTC.

The gene calls are TRBV28 and TRBJ1-5; 8 bases fit TRBD1. The trim removed 6 bases at V and 7 bases at J, leaving 8 bases unmatched. This CDR3 contains 14 residues. Germline V gives CDR1 MDHEN, CDR2 SYDVKM. CDR3 sequence: CASSSDRGRQPQHF. CDR3 sequence (DNA): TGTGCCAGCAGCTCTGACAGGGGTCGACAGCCCCAGCATTTT.

The chain carries TRBV30 and TRBJ1-3; D remains unclear. In germline, CDR1 is GTSNPN, CDR2 SVGIG (reference sequence). Trimming removed 4 bases from V and 0 bases from J, with 10 bases in between. The CDR3 length is 14 residues. CDR3 amino acids: CAWNFRPSGNTIYF. The CDR3 DNA reads as TGTGCCTGGAACTTCCGACCCTCTGGAAACACCATATATTTT.

V usage is TRBV6-2 or TRBV6-3 and J usage is TRBJ1-1; no clear D. CDR1 is MNHEY and CDR2 is SVGEGT in the germline V gene. The V end lost 4 bases, the J end lost 6 bases, and 9 bases lay between the germline ends. The CDR3 covers 12 residues. CDR3 amino acids: CASSSRDPEAFF. The CDR3 nucleotides read TGTGCCAGCAGTTCCCGGGATCCTGAAGCTTTCTTT.

The rearrangement uses TRBV6-5 and TRBJ1-5; D gene unclear. Germline loops: CDR1 MNHEY, CDR2 SVGAGI. Between the trimmed V and J ends, which lost 1 base and 5 bases, there was a span of 6 bases. This CDR3 comprises 13 residues. Here the CDR3 reads CASSYWVDQPQHF. CDR3 nucleotide sequence: TGTGCCAGCAGTTACTGGGTCGATCAGCCCCAGCATTTT.

The chain uses TRBV20-1 and TRBJ2-1; no clear D. Germline V gene sequence: CDR1 DFQATT, CDR2 SNEGSKA (reference sequence). This CDR3 is 11 amino acids long. Trimming stripped 1 base from V and 6 bases from J, with 4 bases between. Written as DNA, the CDR3 is TGCAGTGCTAGAGGCAGCAATGAGCAGTTCTTC. Amino acids: CSARGSNEQFF.

This clone appeared a few times. The chain employs TRBV7-2 and TRBJ1-5, with D unresolved. V was shortened by 5 bases and J by 0 bases, with 11 bases between the two germline ends. Germline values: CDR1 SGHTA, CDR2 FQGNSA. This CDR3 contains 15 residues. CDR3 sequence (DNA): TGTGCCAGCAGCGCATATTTGGGTAGCAATCAGCCCCAGCATTTT. This gives the protein CASSAYLGSNQPQHF.